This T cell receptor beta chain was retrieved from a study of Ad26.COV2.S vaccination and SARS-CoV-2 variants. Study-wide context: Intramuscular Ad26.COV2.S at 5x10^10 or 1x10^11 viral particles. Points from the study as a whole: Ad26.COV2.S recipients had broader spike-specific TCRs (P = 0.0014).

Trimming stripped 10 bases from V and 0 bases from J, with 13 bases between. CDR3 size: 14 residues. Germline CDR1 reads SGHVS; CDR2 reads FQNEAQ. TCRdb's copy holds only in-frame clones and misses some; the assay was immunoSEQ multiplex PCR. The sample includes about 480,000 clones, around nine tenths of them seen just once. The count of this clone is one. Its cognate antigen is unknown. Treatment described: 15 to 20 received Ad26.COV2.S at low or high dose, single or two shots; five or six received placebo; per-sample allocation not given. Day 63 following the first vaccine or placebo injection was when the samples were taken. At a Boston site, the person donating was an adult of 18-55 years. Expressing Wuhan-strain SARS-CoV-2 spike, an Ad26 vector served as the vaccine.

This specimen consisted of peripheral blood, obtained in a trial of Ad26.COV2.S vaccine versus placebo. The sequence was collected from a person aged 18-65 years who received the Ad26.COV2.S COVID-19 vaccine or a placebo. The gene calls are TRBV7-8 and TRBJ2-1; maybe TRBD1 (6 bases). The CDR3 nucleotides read TGTGCCACAGAGGACAGAAGCTCCTACAATGAGCAGTTCTTC. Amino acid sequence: CATEDRSSYNEQFF.